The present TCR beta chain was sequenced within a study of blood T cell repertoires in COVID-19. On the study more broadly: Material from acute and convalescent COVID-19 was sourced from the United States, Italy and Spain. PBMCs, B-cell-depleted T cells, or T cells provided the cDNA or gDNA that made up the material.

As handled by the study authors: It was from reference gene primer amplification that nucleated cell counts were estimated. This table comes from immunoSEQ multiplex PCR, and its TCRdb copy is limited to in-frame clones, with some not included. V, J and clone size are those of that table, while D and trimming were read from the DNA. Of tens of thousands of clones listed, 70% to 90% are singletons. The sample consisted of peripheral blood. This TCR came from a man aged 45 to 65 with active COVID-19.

CDR3 residues: CASSRRPERPTQHF. In DNA form, the CDR3 reads TGTGCCAGTAGTCGGCGGCCGGAACGACCGACCCAGCATTTT. This sequence joins TRBV19 and TRBJ1-5; D remains ambiguous. CDR3 length: 14 residues. CDR1 LNHDA and CDR2 SQIVND come from the germline V gene (reference sequence). V was cut by 5 bases and J by 11 bases, with 19 bases left in between.